This T cell receptor (beta chain) emerged from a study of cytomegalovirus exposure and HLA in healthy donors. Study-wide points: Later analysis demonstrated an association between a missense DCLRE1C variant and TCR beta V- and J-gene trimming. Donors were assumed by presence/absence analyses to have roughly uniform sequencing depth. It has been reported that TCR beta sequences accurately predicted the HLA-A and HLA-B alleles of most subjects.

A multiplex PCR was run with 60 Vbeta primers and 13 Jbeta primers. This table comes from immunoSEQ multiplex PCR, and its TCRdb copy is limited to in-frame clones, with some not included. The repertoire holds roughly 100,000 clones, with more than 65% as singletons. V was clipped by 5 bases and J by 12 bases; unmatched bases: 11. Germline V gives CDR1 SGHTA, CDR2 FQGNSA. This CDR3 comprises 14 residues. Concerning this clone itself: Antigen: not known.

The receptor's source is a man in his forties in good health and CMV-seropositive. The chain is built from TRBV7-2 and TRBJ2-4; 9 bases are shared with TRBD1. Sequences were obtained from PBMCs. CDR3 bases: TGTGCCAGCAGCCTCACAGGGGGCGAAGGCAGTCAGTACTTC. Translating gives CASSLTGGEGSQYF.